The entry that follows covers one T cell receptor beta chain sequence. This clone was detected once. The specificity of this receptor is unknown. Per-nucleotide qualities are absent, and no much larger clonotype sits a single base away. This specimen comes from a study of OX40 agonist ivuxolimab in advanced cancers. At the level of the whole study: The costimulatory receptor OX40 (CD134) was targeted by ivuxolimab, a fully human IgG2 agonistic monoclonal antibody. Of the approximately 50 dose-escalation patients, hepatocellular carcinoma was present in approximately 20, melanoma in roughly 15, renal cell carcinoma in 9 and head and neck cancer in 9. Partial responses occurred in three dose-escalation patients: two with cutaneous melanoma and one with hepatocellular carcinoma. In the dose-escalation cohort, 82.7% of patients were male, and the mean age was roughly 60 years, with a range of roughly 23 to 85. Intravenous ivuxolimab was administered to patients every 2 weeks at six dose levels: 0.01, 0.1, 0.3, 1.5, 3 and 10 mg/kg. The purpose of peripheral TCRbeta sequencing was to test whether ivuxolimab changed TCR sequence diversity and led to clonal T-cell expansion. Prior anti-PD-1, anti-PD-L1 or anti-CTLA-4 therapy was permitted, and about two fifths of dose-escalation patients had received checkpoint inhibitors. The paper reports the monotherapy dose-escalation portion (N of about 50 patients) of the phase I ivuxolimab trial. The full study reports these points: Antigen specificity was not determined for the clonally expanded peripheral T cells. Low levels of normalized T-cell clonal expansion were also seen in some nonresponding patients. In the 0.1-3.0 mg/kg groups, partial responders had among the lowest normalized peripheral clonal expansion, particularly in CD8+ T cells. Clonal expansion of both CD4+ and CD8+ blood T cells was observed from baseline to week 6 at doses 0.1 to 3.0 mg/kg. After ivuxolimab, expanded clones were on average more numerous among CD8+ T cells than among CD4+ T cells.

Genomic DNA was extracted from sorted cells for sequencing of the TCRbeta CDR3 region. The immunoSEQ Assay was used to sequence the TCRbeta CDR3 regions. In TCRdb, the immuneACCESS table is reduced to in-frame sequences with V and J assigned. These tables do not hold every clone; where another copy was compared, an unresolved V gene accounts for under half, and the others remain unexplained. The sample table lists about 95,000 clones, 89% of them with a count of one. The ten largest clones take up 0.33% of the sample. Patients with autoimmune disease history or receiving systemic immunosuppression were excluded from the trial. Peripheral blood for TCR sequencing was collected from all dose cohorts at baseline, on cycle 4 day 1, and on cycle 7 day 1. Samples came from an open-label, multicenter, first-in-human phase I dose-escalation trial of ivuxolimab. Adults with locally advanced or metastatic head and neck squamous cell, hepatocellular, melanoma or renal cell carcinoma were enrolled in the trial. Before TCR sequencing, CD4+ and CD8+ T cells were separately sorted from peripheral blood.

The sequence was collected from an adult with an advanced solid tumor such as melanoma, head and neck, liver or kidney cancer. This sample comprised CD4+ or CD8+ T cells sorted from blood, obtained in a trial of the OX40 agonist ivuxolimab.

The CDR3 region reads CASSESRGEQYF. The sequence in DNA is TGTGCCAGCAGTGAAAGTAGGGGCGAGCAGTACTTC. This sequence uses TRBV6-1 and TRBJ2-7; matching of 5 bases hints at TRBD1 as the D gene. The CDR3, cysteine through phenylalanine, is 12 amino acids long. Of the read, only the CDR3 DNA is kept; its 36 bases are in frame from base 1. V loses 2 bases of germline sequence and J loses 6 bases, and the interval between the two ends is 8 bases. In the germline V gene, CDR1 corresponds to MNHNS and CDR2 to SASEGT.